These 30 T cell receptor beta chains came from one sample sequenced in a study of shared clonotypes between healthy human individuals. Libraries were prepared by immunoSEQ multiplex PCR; TCRdb keeps only in-frame clonotypes and omits some of them. The data contain 150,000 to 200,000 clones, about 93% of them seen just once; the ten biggest clones take up 0.065% to 0.07%. Sample: naive CD4+ T cells sorted from blood. Subset noted: CD45RA+ positively selected. All receptors derive from a woman aged 25 to 39 in good health.

J is TRBJ1-4 and V is TRBV29-1; D not certain. Per germline, CDR1 SQVTM and CDR2 ANQGSEA. The CDR3 spans 13 residues. Trimming stripped 4 bases from V and 5 bases from J, with 11 bases between. Here the CDR3 reads CSVVLPGNEKLFF. The DNA of the CDR3 is TGCAGCGTTGTATTACCCGGGAATGAAAAACTGTTTTTT.

J is TRBJ2-2 and V is TRBV18; maybe TRBD2 (5 bases). V dropped 1 base and J dropped 4 bases, with 10 bases sitting between them. There are 15 residues in the CDR3. The germline V gene encodes CDR1 KGHSH and CDR2 LQKENI. Here the CDR3 DNA reads TGTGCCAGCTCACCACTCCACGGAGGCACCGGGGAGCTGTTTTTT. It is translated as CASSPLHGGTGELFF.

The chain has TRBV27 and TRBJ2-2; D is unclear. Germline CDR1 and CDR2: MNHEY and SMNVEV (reference sequence). The germline V and J ends were trimmed by 0 bases and 3 bases, with 5 bases remaining between them. The CDR3 runs to 14 residues. In DNA form, the CDR3 reads TGTGCCAGCAGTTTATCGGAGTACACCGGGGAGCTGTTTTTT. Amino acids: CASSLSEYTGELFF.

The chain joins TRBV11-2 to TRBJ1-2; D unresolved. V lost 5 bases and J lost 4, with 8 bases in between. Germline CDR1 SGHAT, CDR2 FQNNGV. The CDR3 is 12 residues long. In DNA, the CDR3 is TGTGCCAGCAGCCAAGATCGCTATGGCTACACCTTC. Translated, it gives CASSQDRYGYTF.

CDR3 DNA sequence: TGTGCCAGCTCACCCGAGGAGAACACTGAAGCTTTCTTT. Its protein is CASSPEENTEAFF. The rearrangement links TRBV18 to TRBJ1-1, with D hard to call. The CDR3 has 13 residues. CDR1 and CDR2 from the germline V gene are KGHSH and LQKENI. The ends were cut back, 3 bases at V and 1 base at J, with 6 bases in the middle. Full variable domain (missing parts from reference TRBV18 and TRBJ1-1): NAGVMQNPRHLVRRRGQEARLRCSPMKGHSHVYWYRQLPEEGLKFMVYLQKENIIDESGMPKERFSAEFPKEGPSILRIQQVVRGDSAAYFCASSPEENTEAFFGQGTRLTVV.

This sequence joins TRBV19 and TRBJ2-3; D call uncertain. CDR3 length equals 12 residues. Germline CDR1 and CDR2: LNHDA and SQIVND (reference sequence). V was cut by 3 bases and J by 7 bases, with 8 bases left in between. CDR3 nucleotides: TGTGCCAGTAGTATCGTGGCTAATACGCAGTATTTT. Encoded protein: CASSIVANTQYF.

V is TRBV6-1 and J is TRBJ2-3, with 7 bases aligning to TRBD1. Unmatched junction bases numbered 7, after V lost 8 bases and J lost 2 bases. This CDR3 contains 14 residues. The V gene's germline CDR1 is MNHNS and CDR2 SASEGT. The CDR3 loop reads CASGPGQYTDTQYF. CDR3 in DNA: TGTGCCAGCGGTCCGGGACAGTACACAGATACGCAGTATTTT.

This clone was observed a single time. This sequence joins TRBV28 and TRBJ1-1; 7 bases are shared with TRBD1. The J segment lost 5 bases and the V segment lost 9 bases, leaving 15 bases of the junction unmatched. The V gene's germline CDR1 is MDHEN and CDR2 SYDVKM. The CDR3 sequence is 15 residues long. CDR3 in DNA: TGTGCCAGGGCTCGGGACAGCCAAATGGGTACTGAAGCTTTCTTT. Its protein is CARARDSQMGTEAFF.

The CDR3 DNA reads as TGTGCCAGCAGCGTAGCCCCCCGGGGGGGGACTGGGGCCAACGTCCTGACTTTC. Residues: CASSVAPRGGTGANVLTF. The chain links TRBV9 to TRBJ2-6; 8 bases are a match to TRBD2. Trimming took 0 bases from V and 2 from J; bases not matched to a gene: 7. CDR3 length equals 18 residues. The germline V gene has CDR1 SGDLS and CDR2 YYNGEE.

The rearrangement joins TRBV7-7 to TRBJ2-2, with TRBD1 identical over 8 bases. The CDR3 extends over 14 amino acids. Germline V gene sequence: CDR1 SSHAT, CDR2 FNYEAQ (reference sequence). V shed 5 bases and J 5 bases; nucleotides not matched to a gene: 4. DNA of the CDR3: TGTGCCAGCAGCAGGACAGGGATGACCGGGGAGCTGTTTTTT. Amino acid sequence: CASSRTGMTGELFF.

V gene TRBV28 combines with J gene TRBJ1-4; 8 nucleotides line up with TRBD1. The CDR3 is 15 residues long. The V gene's germline CDR1 is MDHEN and CDR2 SYDVKM. V lost 8 bases, J lost 6 bases, and 11 bases stayed unmatched. The CDR3 DNA is TGTGCCAGCGGACAGGGTGTGATGGAATATGAAAAACTGTTTTTT. This translates into CASGQGVMEYEKLFF.

As concerns this clone: Sequence at one end of the junction differs from germline and may be a read error. The chain employs TRBV11-2 and TRBJ1-2; D not certain. Germline values: CDR1 SGHAT, CDR2 FQNNGV. The CDR3 extends over 14 amino acids. The CDR3 here is CASGLGIELYGYTF. In DNA, the CDR3 is TGTGCCAGCGGCTTGGGGATTGAACTCTATGGCTACACCTTC.

The chain links TRBV18 to TRBJ2-7; TRBD2 is a possible D gene (5 bases). CDR1 and CDR2 from the germline V gene are KGHSH and LQKENI. The germline V and J ends were trimmed by 1 base and 1 base, with 8 bases remaining between them. CDR3 length: 14 amino acids. The chain's CDR3 is CASSPRRESYEQYF. The CDR3 DNA sequence: TGTGCCAGCTCACCACGCCGGGAATCCTACGAGCAGTACTTC.

The rearrangement joins TRBV9 to TRBJ2-3; 10 nucleotides line up with TRBD2. The germline CDR1 and CDR2 sequences are SGDLS and YYNGEE. Trimming cost V 4 bases and J 0 bases; bases outside gene matches: 8. The CDR3 consists of 17 residues. The CDR3 sequence: CASSPRTSGVSTDTQYF. For the CDR3, the DNA is TGTGCCAGCAGCCCTCGGACTAGCGGAGTAAGCACAGATACGCAGTATTTT.

The V and J genes are TRBV5-1 and TRBJ2-3, with 11 bases aligning to TRBD2. This CDR3 has 15 residues. Looked up from germline, CDR1 is SGHRS and CDR2 is YFSETQ. V gave up 1 base and J gave up 3 bases; unmatched junction bases: 1. In DNA form, the CDR3 reads TGCGCCAGCAGCTTGTGGACTAGCGGGACAGATACGCAGTATTTT. Encoded protein: CASSLWTSGTDTQYF.

V and J are TRBV28 and TRBJ2-5; 10 nucleotides match TRBD2. The assigned J gene may be wrong: the sequence end matches TRBJ2-7 better. The germline V gene encodes CDR1 MDHEN and CDR2 SYDVKM. The CDR3 length is 15 residues. CDR3: CASSPGVAGGYEQYF. The DNA of the CDR3 is TGTGCCAGCAGTCCCGGGGTAGCGGGAGGTTACGAGCAGTACTTC.

The chain recombines TRBV2 with TRBJ1-5; 10 bases fit TRBD1. V shed 6 bases, J shed 2 bases, and the junction held 1 base outside the gene matches. The CDR3 spans 14 residues. From germline, CDR1 is SNHLY and CDR2 FYNNEI. This chain's CDR3 is CASSGTGGNQPQHF. The CDR3 coding sequence is TGTGCCAGCAGCGGGACAGGGGGCAATCAGCCCCAGCATTTT.

J is TRBJ2-2 and V is TRBV19; maybe TRBD2 (5 bases). Per the germline V gene, CDR1 is LNHDA and CDR2 is SQIVND (reference sequence). The CDR3 spans 13 residues. V was trimmed by 9 bases and J by 1 base, leaving 9 bases between them. DNA for the CDR3: TGTGCCAGCGGCGGAGGGAACACCGGGGAGCTGTTTTTT. Translation gives CASGGGNTGELFF.

This rearrangement joins TRBV28 to TRBJ1-4; a possible D gene is TRBD1 (6 bases). With 6 bases removed from V and 6 bases from J, the gap between germline ends came to 8 bases. Germline CDR1 MDHEN, CDR2 SYDVKM. CDR3 length: 12 residues. The CDR3 here is CASRQGYEKLFF. CDR3 nucleotides: TGTGCCAGCAGACAGGGTTATGAAAAACTGTTTTTT.

This chain connects TRBV7-9 to TRBJ1-1; 8 nucleotides align to TRBD1. Looked up from germline, CDR1 is SEHNR and CDR2 is FQNEAQ (reference sequence). The CDR3 has 13 amino acids. Germline trimming cut 5 bases from V and 7 bases from J; bases unmatched to any gene: 6. CDR3 sequence: CASSTRDRYEAFF. Here the CDR3 DNA reads TGTGCCAGCAGCACTCGGGACAGGTATGAAGCTTTCTTT.

V is TRBV7-2 and J is TRBJ2-5; TRBD2 is a possible D gene (5 bases). V lost 10 bases, J lost 5 bases, and 20 bases lay in between. CDR1 and CDR2 from the germline V gene are SGHTA and FQGNSA. The CDR3 is made up of 14 amino acids. The CDR3 loop reads CATGGRRFGETQYF. CDR3 DNA: TGTGCCACTGGCGGGCGGAGGTTTGGGGAGACCCAGTACTTC. The full variable domain, its missing parts supplied by reference TRBV7-2 and TRBJ2-5, is GAGVSQSPSNKVTEKGKDVELRCDPISGHTALYWYRQSLGQGLEFLIYFQGNSAPDKSGLPSDRFSAERTGGSVSTLTIQRTQQEDSAVYLCATGGRRFGETQYFGPGTRLLVL.

The chain combines TRBV11-2 with TRBJ2-3; D unclear. Deletions cut 5 bases from V and 6 bases from J, with 18 bases between. The CDR3 sequence is 15 residues long. Germline V gene lookup returns CDR1 SGHAT and CDR2 FQNNGV. DNA of the CDR3: TGTGCCAGCAGCCCCGGCTCCATTAGAGCGGATACGCAGTATTTT. This translates into CASSPGSIRADTQYF.

The chain recombines TRBV5-8 with TRBJ2-7, with D tentatively TRBD1 (5 bases). This CDR3 has 13 residues. Germline V gene sequence: CDR1 SGHTS, CDR2 YDEGEE. V lost 5 bases, J lost 2 bases, and 11 bases lay in between. The CDR3 sequence is CASRATGTYEQYF. The CDR3 DNA reads TGTGCCAGCAGGGCCACAGGAACCTACGAGCAGTACTTC.

This clone was seen only a few times. The genes are TRBV4-1 and TRBJ2-7, with TRBD1 matching 10 bases. From germline, CDR1 is MGHRA and CDR2 YSYEKL. The CDR3 covers 16 residues. Trimming at V came to 4 bases and at J to 5 bases, leaving 11 bases not matched to a gene. The DNA of the CDR3 is TGCGCCAGCAGCCCCTTACCGGGACAGGGGTGGAACGAGCAGTACTTC. It specifies CASSPLPGQGWNEQYF.

This chain uses TRBV27 with TRBJ2-1; D unresolved. Trimming took off 4 bases at V and 0 bases at J, with 10 bases between the two ends. CDR1 is MNHEY and CDR2 is SMNVEV in the germline V gene (reference sequence). This CDR3 region has 15 residues. CDR3 protein: CASSSAFSSYNEQFF. In DNA form, the CDR3 reads TGTGCCAGCAGTTCGGCGTTTAGCTCCTACAATGAGCAGTTCTTC.

This clone was detected only once. Sequence at one end of the junction differs from germline and may be a read error. This chain uses TRBV11-2 with TRBJ2-5; D gene uncertain. There are 14 residues in the CDR3. Per the germline V gene, CDR1 is SGHAT and CDR2 is FQNNGV. The CDR3: CASSLDFVTARPHF. The CDR3 DNA reads TGTGCCAGCAGCTTAGATTTTGTTACGGCCCGTCCCCACTTC.

The genes are TRBV28 and TRBJ1-3; 8 bases align to TRBD1. The junction had 5 bases not matched to a gene; V was cut back by 7 bases and J by 0 bases. The CDR3 spans 15 residues. Germline CDR1 MDHEN, CDR2 SYDVKM. The CDR3 region is CASTLGQGSGNTIYF. The CDR3 DNA follows: TGTGCCAGCACCCTAGGACAGGGCTCTGGAAACACCATATATTTT.

The rearrangement joins TRBV9 to TRBJ1-6; D gene unclear. Germline V gene lookup returns CDR1 SGDLS and CDR2 YYNGEE. Between the trimmed V and J ends, which lost 4 bases and 7 bases, there was a span of 15 bases. The length of the CDR3 is 15 residues. This CDR3 is CASSSRNGRNSPLHF. CDR3 in DNA: TGTGCCAGCAGCTCAAGAAATGGACGGAATTCACCCCTCCACTTT. Combining the CDR3 with reference TRBV9 and TRBJ1-6 gives the whole variable domain DSGVTQTPKHLITATGQRVTLRCSPRSGDLSVYWYQQSLDQGLQFLIQYYNGEERAKGNILERFSAQQFPDLHSELNLSSLELGDSALYFCASSSRNGRNSPLHFGNGTRLTVT.

This chain connects TRBV9 to TRBJ2-1; unclear D gene. With 0 bases removed from V and 8 bases from J, the gap between germline ends came to 12 bases. The CDR3 is 14 amino acids. Germline assignment: CDR1 SGDLS and CDR2 YYNGEE. CDR3 region: CASSVDLEWDEQFF. As DNA, the CDR3 is TGTGCCAGCAGCGTAGATCTAGAATGGGATGAGCAGTTCTTC.

The chain has TRBV2 and TRBJ1-5; TRBD1 agrees at 8 bases. In germline, CDR1 is SNHLY, CDR2 FYNNEI. The CDR3 is made up of 13 amino acids. V gave up 6 bases and J gave up 4 bases; unmatched junction bases: 2. CDR3 sequence: CASRQGGNQPQHF. The CDR3 coding sequence is TGTGCCAGCAGACAGGGGGGGAATCAGCCCCAGCATTTT.